This section outlines one T cell receptor beta chain sequence together with its context. These data are taken from a study of blood T cell repertoires in COVID-19. The overall study: Some COVID-19 samples were acute and others convalescent; all came from the United States, Italy and Spain. PBMCs, B-cell-depleted T cells, or T cells provided the cDNA or gDNA that made up the material.

Germline-derived CDR1 and CDR2 are MRHNA and SNTAGT. Trimming cost V 0 bases and J 1 base, with 10 bases left between them. The length of the CDR3 is 15 residues. In the original analysis: Amplified reference gene primers provided the basis for estimating nucleated cell counts. Generated by immunoSEQ multiplex PCR, the TCRdb table keeps only in-frame clones and is missing some. V and J calls and clone size come straight from that table; D and trimming were deduced from the DNA. Of a few hundred thousand clones in the sample, 84% were seen once. This rearrangement joins TRBV6-4 to TRBJ2-7; D is unclear. The sequencing sample was made of peripheral blood. This TCR came from a woman in her sixties who had recovered from COVID-19. As DNA, the CDR3 is TGTGCCAGCAGTGACTCAAGTTACGGGTCCTACGAGCAGTACTTC. This encodes CASSDSSYGSYEQYF.